This T cell receptor beta chain was identified in a study of blood T cell repertoires in COVID-19. Study context: Donors in the United States, Italy and Spain gave samples during acute or convalescent COVID-19.

This CDR3 contains 14 residues. V was shortened by 4 bases and J by 5 bases, with 15 bases between the two germline ends. In germline, CDR1 is KGHSH, CDR2 LQKENI. Per the original methods: Nucleated cell counts were estimated from reference gene primer amplification. Sequencing used immunoSEQ multiplex PCR; TCRdb keeps in-frame clones, though not all of them. That table supplies the V and J calls and clone size; D and trimming were determined from the DNA. Seen here are around 250,000 clones, roughly 90% observed once, and the top ten hold 6.2%. Sequencing used peripheral blood. The chain has TRBV18 and TRBJ2-7; D ambiguous. The receptor was isolated from a man between 60 and 75 years old with acute or convalescent COVID-19. CDR3: CASSRRGAEDEQYF. Written as DNA, the CDR3 is TGTGCCAGCTCACGTCGCGGCGCGGAAGACGAGCAGTACTTC.